The rows below give T cell receptor beta chains drawn from one sample of a study of T cells in narcolepsy. Libraries were prepared by immunoSEQ multiplex PCR; TCRdb keeps only in-frame clonotypes and omits some of them. The sample has 25,000 to 30,000 clones; about 90% are singletons. The sample taken for sequencing was memory (CD45RA-) CD4+ T cells from blood. These receptor sequences come from a human donor in good health. CDR3s include the opening cysteine and the closing phenylalanine or tryptophan. The D gene is left open where the match is weak. Size values are once, few and many counts, or a class for expanded clones, and some rows have none.

abundance,d_gene,v_gene,j_gene,CDR3aa,CDR3nt
NA,TRBD1,TRBV9,TRBJ1-2,CASSFGPTGNYGYTF,TGTGCCAGCAGCTTCGGACCGACAGGGAACTATGGCTACACCTTC
NA,TRBD2,TRBV11-2,TRBJ2-5,CASSFERGDQETQYF,TGTGCCAGCAGCTTCGAGCGGGGGGACCAAGAGACCCAGTACTTC
NA,TRBD1,TRBV7-8,TRBJ1-5,CASSLESGQGSEPQHF,TGTGCCAGCAGCTTAGAGTCCGGACAGGGAAGTGAACCCCAGCATTTT
NA,TRBD1,TRBV5-8,TRBJ2-1,CASSLRDRGRGNEQFF,TGTGCCAGCAGCCTGCGGGACAGGGGCCGGGGCAATGAGCAGTTCTTC
NA,TRBD1,TRBV19,TRBJ1-2,CASSPGTAFNYGYTF,TGTGCCAGTAGTCCCGGGACAGCTTTTAACTATGGCTACACCTTC
once,NA,TRBV15,TRBJ1-4,CATSRERNEKLFF,TGTGCCACCAGCAGAGAGCGTAATGAAAAACTGTTTTTT
NA,TRBD1,TRBV5-1,TRBJ2-2,CASSLVRTGNTGELFF,TGCGCCAGCAGCTTGGTCCGGACAGGGAACACCGGGGAGCTGTTTTTT
NA,NA,TRBV10-3,TRBJ1-1,CAINEGINTEAFF,TGTGCCATCAATGAAGGAATAAACACTGAAGCTTTCTTT
NA,TRBD1,TRBV30,TRBJ1-2,CAWSPSWGQGPYGYTF,TGTGCCTGGAGCCCAAGCTGGGGACAGGGGCCTTATGGCTACACCTTC
once,NA,TRBV21-1,TRBJ2-1,CASSKVVAGTYNEQFF,TGTGCCAGCAGCAAGGTGGTAGCGGGGACCTACAATGAGCAGTTCTTC
NA,TRBD1,TRBV25-1,TRBJ2-3,CASSGTTGADTQYF,TGTGCCAGCAGTGGAACGACAGGGGCCGATACGCAGTATTTT
NA,TRBD2,TRBV9,TRBJ2-3,CASSVAQQAGGSGTQYF,TGTGCCAGCAGCGTAGCTCAACAAGCGGGGGGCTCGGGGACGCAGTATTTT
NA,NA,TRBV6-1,TRBJ2-5,CASGGRIQETQYF,TGTGCCAGCGGAGGACGGATACAAGAGACCCAGTACTTC
NA,TRBD1,TRBV30,TRBJ1-2,CAWKGGVTGGLRVYGYTF,TGTGCCTGGAAAGGAGGGGTGACAGGGGGCCTGAGAGTATATGGCTACACCTTC
NA,NA,TRBV4-1,TRBJ1-4,CASSQVGSTNEKLFF,TGCGCCAGCAGCCAAGTCGGCTCAACTAATGAAAAACTGTTTTTT
NA,NA,TRBV6-5,TRBJ2-3,CASSYRRGQGTDTQYF,TGTGCCAGCAGTTACCGGCGAGGGCAAGGCACAGATACGCAGTATTTT
NA,TRBD1,TRBV13,TRBJ2-2,CASSSRRGRRSPGELFF,TGTGCCAGCAGCTCCCGCAGGGGGCGCCGATCGCCCGGGGAGCTGTTTTTT
NA,NA,TRBV5-1,TRBJ2-3,CASSSGGTPDTQYF,TGCGCCAGCAGCTCCGGCGGAACCCCAGATACGCAGTATTTT
few,NA,TRBV30,TRBJ1-1,CALLWGNMNTEAFF,TGTGCCTTACTTTGGGGAAATATGAACACTGAAGCTTTCTTT
NA,NA,TRBV2,TRBJ1-5,CASSELAGAQPQHF,TGTGCCAGCAGTGAATTAGCAGGGGCCCAGCCCCAGCATTTT
NA,TRBD1,TRBV6-1,TRBJ2-7,CASSAQTGAWEQYF,TGTGCCAGCAGTGCGCAGACAGGGGCTTGGGAGCAGTACTTC
once,NA,TRBV30,TRBJ1-3,CAWGRLGASGNTIYF,TGTGCCTGGGGTCGCTTGGGGGCATCTGGAAACACCATATATTTT
NA,TRBD1,TRBV10-1,TRBJ1-5,CASSDPPTGGLDQPQHF,TGCGCCAGCAGTGACCCACCCACAGGGGGGCTAGATCAGCCCCAGCATTTT
NA,TRBD1,TRBV5-5,TRBJ2-1,CASSMDRVSYNEQFF,TGTGCCAGCAGCATGGACAGGGTCTCCTACAATGAGCAGTTCTTC
NA,NA,TRBV27,TRBJ2-7,CASSFRSLPYEQYF,TGTGCCAGCAGTTTCCGGTCTTTACCCTACGAGCAGTACTTC
NA,NA,TRBV27,TRBJ1-1,CASSLRELTMNTEAFF,TGTGCCAGCAGTTTAAGGGAGTTAACGATGAACACTGAAGCTTTCTTT
NA,NA,TRBV5-5,TRBJ1-4,CASSLLTDYNEKLFF,TGTGCCAGCAGCTTGCTTACAGATTATAATGAAAAACTGTTTTTT
NA,TRBD2,TRBV9,TRBJ2-3,CASSVELASGFGTDTQYF,TGTGCCAGCAGCGTAGAATTGGCTAGCGGATTCGGCACAGATACGCAGTATTTT
NA,NA,TRBV6-5,TRBJ1-2,CATSGEAYGYTF,TGTGCCACTTCCGGGGAGGCCTATGGCTACACCTTC
NA,NA,TRBV7-9,TRBJ1-1,CASSLGVMNTEAFF,TGTGCCAGCAGCTTAGGGGTAATGAACACTGAAGCTTTCTTT
NA,NA,TRBV7-8,TRBJ1-5,CASSLAAENQPQHF,TGTGCCAGCAGCTTAGCGGCAGAAAATCAGCCCCAGCATTTT
NA,NA,TRBV4-3,TRBJ1-3,CASSQEPTGTYSGNTIYF,TGCGCCAGCAGCCAAGAGCCGACAGGTACCTACTCTGGAAACACCATATATTTT
NA,TRBD1,TRBV15,TRBJ2-1,CATSSDDRDSFNEQFF,TGTGCCACCAGCAGTGATGACCGGGACAGCTTCAATGAGCAGTTCTTC
NA,TRBD1,TRBV18,TRBJ2-5,CASSLDRGETQYF,TGTGCCAGCTCACTAGACAGGGGAGAGACCCAGTACTTC
NA,TRBD1,TRBV30,TRBJ1-1,CAYPGGLNTEAFF,TGTGCCTACCCAGGGGGGTTGAACACTGAAGCTTTCTTT
NA,TRBD2,TRBV28,TRBJ2-4,CASRQGTSGLGVGQYF,TGTGCCAGCAGGCAAGGGACTAGCGGGCTGGGGGTGGGTCAGTACTTC
NA,NA,TRBV5-1,TRBJ2-7,CASSLRGEGYEQYF,TGCGCCAGCAGCCTCAGGGGGGAGGGCTACGAGCAGTACTTC
NA,TRBD1,TRBV7-8,TRBJ2-5,CASSMGQDTQYF,TGTGCCAGCAGCATGGGACAGGACACCCAGTACTTC
NA,NA,TRBV9,TRBJ1-2,CASSGGTANYGYTF,TGTGCCAGCAGCGGGGGGACGGCTAACTATGGCTACACCTTC
NA,NA,TRBV5-8,TRBJ1-1,CASSLDAGQNTEAFF,TGTGCCAGCAGCTTGGATGCGGGACAGAACACTGAAGCTTTCTTT
NA,NA,TRBV19,TRBJ1-1,CASSIDGSWTEASF,TGTGCCAGTAGTATAGATGGGAGTTGGACTGAAGCTTCCTTT
NA,NA,TRBV28,TRBJ1-3,CASSSTGQSAGNTIYF,TGTGCCAGCAGTTCGACCGGACAGTCGGCGGGAAACACCATATATTTT